This passage covers 7 T cell receptor beta chains from one sample sequenced in a study of T cells after yellow fever vaccination. In TCRdb, the 5' RACE reads were re-called with MiXCR into one record per CDR3 protein. The sample lists 170,000 or so distinct CDR3 sequences; roughly 9% were seen once. This sample comprised CD8+ T cells sorted from PBMCs, obtained 45 days after the yellow fever booster vaccination. The source is a man between 18 and 35 years old who received the YFV17D yellow fever vaccine.

Points on this clonotype: This may arise from a read error, as a much more abundant clone is one base away. The chain has TRBV4-1 and TRBJ2-7; TRBD1 matches at 7 bases. The germline CDR1 and CDR2 sequences are MGHRA and YSYEKL. The length of the CDR3 is 17 residues. The DNA of the CDR3 is TGCGCCTGCAGCCAAGAACCAGGACAGGCGATCTCCTACGAGCAGTACTTC. Amino acids: CACSQEPGQAISYEQYF.

The rearrangement uses TRBV7-9 and TRBJ2-2; 7 bases map to TRBD2. CDR3 length: 15 amino acids. Germline V CDR1 and CDR2: SEHNR, FQNEAQ (reference sequence). The ends lost 5 bases at V and 6 bases at J; junction bases unmatched: 9. The CDR3 spells CASSLRGVAAGELFF. The CDR3 nucleotides read TGTGCCAGCAGCCTACGGGGGGTTGCGGCCGGGGAGCTGTTTTTT.

This clonotype showed up just a few times. The chain is built from TRBV20-1 and TRBJ2-3; TRBD2 aligns across 7 bases. The trim removed 5 bases at V and 0 bases at J, leaving 17 bases unmatched. Germline CDR1 is DFQATT and CDR2 is SNEGSKA (reference sequence). The CDR3 consists of 18 residues. For the CDR3, the DNA is TGCAGTGCTCGCCTTGGTTCTAGCGGTAGACCTAGCACAGATACGCAGTATTTT. Its protein is CSARLGSSGRPSTDTQYF.

This clonotype was counted at least ten times. CDR3 residues: CASSRGIRSGGYTF. The CDR3 DNA reads TGCGCCAGCAGCCGGGGGATCCGAAGTGGGGGCTACACCTTC. The chain links TRBV5-1 to TRBJ1-2; the D gene is possibly TRBD1 (5 bases). CDR3 size: 14 residues. CDR1 and CDR2 (germline): SGHRS, YFSETQ. Trimming shortened V by 4 bases and J by 8 bases, and 18 bases separated the two germline ends.

This chain joins TRBV4-1 and TRBJ1-2, with TRBD1 matching 12 bases. This CDR3 region has 18 residues. V gave up 4 bases and J gave up 4 bases; unmatched junction bases: 13. Per germline, CDR1 MGHRA and CDR2 YSYEKL. CDR3 DNA sequence: TGCGCCAGCAGCCCAGCGGGGGGACAGGGGGCACTTGGCTATGGCTACACCTTC. It specifies CASSPAGGQGALGYGYTF.

This clonotype was observed at least ten times. CDR3 coding DNA: TGTGCCAGCAGCTCGAACACTGAAGCTTTCTTT. Translating it yields CASSSNTEAFF. The J gene is TRBJ1-1, the V gene TRBV7-2, with D unclear. V was pared by 4 bases and J by 1 base, with 1 base between. Germline loops: CDR1 SGHTA, CDR2 FQGNSA. This CDR3 is built from 11 residues.

This clonotype was seen a handful of times. This sequence joins TRBV5-1 and TRBJ2-7; 8 bases match TRBD1. After removal of 2 bases from V and 4 bases from J, the junction contained 5 bases not matched to a gene. CDR1 and CDR2 (germline): SGHRS, YFSETQ. The CDR3 loop spans 14 amino acids. CDR3 sequence: CASSLPGQDYEQYF. DNA for the CDR3: TGCGCCAGCAGCTTACCGGGACAGGATTACGAGCAGTACTTC.